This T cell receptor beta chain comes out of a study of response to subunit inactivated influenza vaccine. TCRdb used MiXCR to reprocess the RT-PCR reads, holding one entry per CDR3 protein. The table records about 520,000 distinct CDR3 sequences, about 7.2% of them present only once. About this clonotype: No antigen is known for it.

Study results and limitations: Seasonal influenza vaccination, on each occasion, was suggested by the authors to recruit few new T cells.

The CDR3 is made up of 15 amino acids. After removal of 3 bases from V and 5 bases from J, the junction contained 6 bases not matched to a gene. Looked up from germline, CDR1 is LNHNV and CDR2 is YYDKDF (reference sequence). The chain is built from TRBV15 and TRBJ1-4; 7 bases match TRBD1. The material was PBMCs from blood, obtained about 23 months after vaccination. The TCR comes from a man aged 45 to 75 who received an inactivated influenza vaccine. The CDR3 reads CATSSSGQLNEKLFF. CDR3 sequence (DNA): TGTGCCACCAGCAGTTCGGGACAGCTGAATGAAAAACTGTTTTTT. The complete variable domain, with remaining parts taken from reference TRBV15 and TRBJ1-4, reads DAMVIQNPRYQVTQFGKPVTLSCSQTLNHNVMYWYQQKSSQAPKLLFHYYDKDFNNEADTPDNFQSRRPNTSFCFLDIRSPGLGDTAMYLCATSSSGQLNEKLFFGSGTQLSVL.